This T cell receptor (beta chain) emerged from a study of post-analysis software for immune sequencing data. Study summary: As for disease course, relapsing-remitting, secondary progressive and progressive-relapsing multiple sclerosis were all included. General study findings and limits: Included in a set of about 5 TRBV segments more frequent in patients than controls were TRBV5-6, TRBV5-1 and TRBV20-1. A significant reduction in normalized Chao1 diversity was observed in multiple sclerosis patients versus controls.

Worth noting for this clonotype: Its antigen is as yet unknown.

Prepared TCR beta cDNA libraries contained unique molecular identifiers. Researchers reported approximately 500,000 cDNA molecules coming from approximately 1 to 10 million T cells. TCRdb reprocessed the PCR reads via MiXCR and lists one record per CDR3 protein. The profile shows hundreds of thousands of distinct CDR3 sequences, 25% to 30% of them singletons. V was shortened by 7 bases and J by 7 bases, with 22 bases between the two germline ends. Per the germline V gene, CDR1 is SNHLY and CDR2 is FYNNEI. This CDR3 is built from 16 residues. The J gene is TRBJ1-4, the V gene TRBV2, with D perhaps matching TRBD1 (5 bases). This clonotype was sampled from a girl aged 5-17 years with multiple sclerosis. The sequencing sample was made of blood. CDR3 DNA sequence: TGTGCCAGCACTGCCCCGCAGGCCCTCGGGACTGAAAAACTGTTTTTT. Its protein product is CASTAPQALGTEKLFF. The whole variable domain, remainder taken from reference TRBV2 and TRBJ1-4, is EPEVTQTPSHQVTQMGQEVILRCVPISNHLYFYWYRQILGQKVEFLVSFYNNEISEKSEIFDDQFSVERPDGSNFTLKIRSTKLEDSAMYFCASTAPQALGTEKLFFGSGTQLSVL.